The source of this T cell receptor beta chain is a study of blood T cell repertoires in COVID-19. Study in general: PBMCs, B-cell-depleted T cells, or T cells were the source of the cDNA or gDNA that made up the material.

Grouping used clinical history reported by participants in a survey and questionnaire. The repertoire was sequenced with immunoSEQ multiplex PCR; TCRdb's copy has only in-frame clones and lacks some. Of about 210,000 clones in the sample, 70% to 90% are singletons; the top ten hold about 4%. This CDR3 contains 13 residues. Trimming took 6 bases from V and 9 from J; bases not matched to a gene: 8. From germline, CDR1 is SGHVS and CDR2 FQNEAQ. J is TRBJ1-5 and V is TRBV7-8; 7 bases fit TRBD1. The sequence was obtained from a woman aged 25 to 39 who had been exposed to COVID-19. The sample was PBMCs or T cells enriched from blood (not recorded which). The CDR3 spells CASRGQGGGPQHF. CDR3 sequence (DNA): TGTGCCAGCAGAGGGCAGGGGGGAGGGCCCCAGCATTTT.